A selection of T cell receptor beta chains follows, all from one sample in a study of blood T cells in healthy people across ages. One entry per CDR3 protein results from TCRdb running MiXCR on the 5' RACE reads. The repertoire consists of 780,000 or so distinct CDR3 sequences, with about 48% occurring once and the leading ten covering approximately 40%. Sequences were obtained from blood. The receptors were gathered from a man aged 80 or over in good health. Each CDR3 is given without its conserved first and last residue. Each record gives: D gene, J gene, V gene, CDR3 protein. A D gene is named only where the DNA matches it firmly.

>.|TRBJ1-5|TRBV7-2
ASSLARNLNQPQH
>TRBD1|TRBJ2-6|TRBV20-1
SARDLLWGQGNSGANVLT
>.|TRBJ1-1|TRBV20-1
SAPDGRANTEAF
>TRBD2|.|TRBV12-3/TRBV12-4
ASSLSRPGGAETQY
>.|TRBJ1-2|TRBV20-1
SAIGTAPNYGYT
>TRBD2|TRBJ2-1|TRBV6-6
ASSYSGTTRGQF
>.|TRBJ1-2|TRBV20-1
SARRDGSYGYT
>.|TRBJ2-7|TRBV27
ASSPSPYERY
>.|TRBJ1-2|TRBV6-2/TRBV6-3
ASSYTGGKEYGYT
>TRBD2|TRBJ2-5|TRBV27
ASSFLQLAGTYQETQY
>.|TRBJ2-7|TRBV7-9
ASSRGTEYEQY
>.|TRBJ1-1|TRBV29-1
SVLPGVATEAF
>.|TRBJ1-5|TRBV12-3/TRBV12-4
ASSPETGNQPQH
>TRBD2|TRBJ2-5|TRBV2
ASIRTSGTGVETQY
>TRBD1|TRBJ2-7|TRBV12-3/TRBV12-4
ASSNRDRSSYEQY
>.|TRBJ2-4|TRBV5-1
ASSDPSGAKNIQY
>TRBD2|TRBJ2-7|TRBV4-1
ASSQVPASGGFLSSYEQY
>.|TRBJ2-7|TRBV7-9
ASSWVGGVHEQY
>.|TRBJ1-1|TRBV20-1
SALAYREGMNTEAF
>.|TRBJ1-4|TRBV20-1
TGGRGNEKLF
>TRBD2|TRBJ2-1|TRBV20-1
SAPNGLAGPAYNEQF
>.|TRBJ2-3|TRBV7-8
ASSLEAGPGY
>TRBD1|TRBJ2-7|TRBV20-1
SAGDRGHEQY
>.|TRBJ2-2|TRBV19
ASRLNTGELF
>TRBD2|TRBJ2-7|TRBV18
ASSAGLADYNEQY
>.|TRBJ1-2|TRBV25-1
ASSGAHNGYT
>.|TRBJ2-1|TRBV12-3/TRBV12-4
ASSFLQGPGTNEQF
>.|TRBJ2-7|TRBV7-9
AGSQPSSYEQY
>.|TRBJ1-2|TRBV29-1
SVARQGVYT
>TRBD1|TRBJ1-6|TRBV4-1
ASSQGDRGNNSPLH
>.|TRBJ1-2|TRBV28
ASTSSGANYGYT
>.|.|TRBV5-1
ASSLVTEIGAEQY
>.|TRBJ2-7|TRBV20-1
SARDLRYTYEQY
>.|TRBJ1-2|TRBV10-3
AISVLPPSRGNGYT
>TRBD2|.|TRBV14
ASSQDWGGGLSYNEQY